Shown below are 22 T cell receptor beta chains from a single sample sequenced in a study of T cells in Graves' hyperthyroidism and ophthalmopathy. RNA transcripts served as the template for amplifying TCR beta CDR3 regions. A set of HTBI primers served as the primers for a first-round RT-PCR of the TCR CDR3. TCRdb reanalysed the multiplex PCR reads using MiXCR and keeps one entry per CDR3 protein. The data show about 410,000 distinct CDR3 sequences, with about 14% seen just once and about 20% held by the top ten. Sequenced sample: blood. The source of these receptors is a woman aged 30 to 39 with Graves' ophthalmopathy.

This clonotype has only a few counts. This chain uses TRBV9 with TRBJ1-1; D may be TRBD1 (6 bases). The V gene lost 3 bases and the J gene lost 1 base, with 16 bases spanning the gap. This CDR3 is built from 16 residues. Germline-derived CDR1 and CDR2 are SGDLS and YYNGEE. CDR3: CASSGLNGQPNTEAFF. The CDR3 region has the DNA TGTGCCAGCAGCGGCCTGAACGGACAGCCGAACACTGAAGCTTTCTTT.

This clonotype is a singleton in its sample. Relative to the germline gene, one junction end is altered; a read error may explain this. The chain recombines TRBV11-2 with TRBJ2-1; 10 bases map to TRBD2. The CDR3 is 20 amino acids. Germline loops: CDR1 SGHAT, CDR2 FQNNGV. CDR3 residues: CASRTQTPVASGGSYNDQFF. The CDR3 bases are TGTGCCAGCAGGACGCAAACCCCGGTGGCTAGCGGGGGTTCCTACAATGATCAGTTCTTC. Drawing the rest from reference TRBV11-2 and TRBJ2-1, the complete variable domain is EAGVAQSPRYKIIEKRQSVAFWCNPISGHATLYWYQQILGQGPKLLIQFQNNGVVDDSQLPKDRFSAERLKGVDSTLKIQPAKLEDSAVYLCASRTQTPVASGGSYNDQFFGPGTRLTVL.

At least ten counts were recorded for this clonotype. The CDR3 nucleotides are TGTGCCACCACCGTGACGGGGGGCCACCTAAGCTCCTACAATGAGCAGTTCTTC. It specifies CATTVTGGHLSSYNEQFF. This chain uses TRBV19 with TRBJ2-1; D might be TRBD2 (7 bases). V was clipped by 10 bases and J by 0 bases, with 25 bases between them. This CDR3 region has 18 residues. Germline CDR1 and CDR2: LNHDA and SQIVND (reference sequence).

A word on this clonotype: This may be a read error, as it is one base from a much larger clone. The chain combines TRBV19 with TRBJ1-1; D not resolved. Germline loops: CDR1 LNHDA, CDR2 SQIVND (reference sequence). The CDR3 length is 14 residues. Trimming pared 6 bases from V and 2 bases from J, leaving 13 bases between. CDR3 amino acids: CASSWEQINTEAFF. CDR3 DNA: TGTGCCAGTAGCTGGGAACAAATAAACACTGAAGCTTTCTTT.

The chain couples TRBV12-3 or TRBV12-4 to TRBJ1-6; a possible D gene is TRBD1 (5 bases). Trimming shortened V by 5 bases and J by 6 bases, and 23 bases separated the two germline ends. CDR3 length equals 18 residues. In DNA form, the CDR3 reads TGTGCCAGCAGTCTCGACATGGGGGGGGTCGCGGGTAATTCACCCCTCCACTTT. Amino acid sequence: CASSLDMGGVAGNSPLHF.

This clonotype was detected many times. The J gene is TRBJ2-7, the V gene TRBV5-6; 8 positions match TRBD2. There are 15 residues in the CDR3. Germline CDR1 and CDR2: SGHDT and YYEEEE. Trimming cost V 4 bases and J 5 bases; bases outside gene matches: 11. CDR3: CASSGERGPINEQYF. For the CDR3, the DNA is TGTGCCAGCAGCGGCGAGCGGGGGCCGATCAACGAGCAGTACTTC.

J is TRBJ2-2 and V is TRBV29-1; 11 nucleotides align to TRBD2. J gave up 7 bases and V 4 bases, and 5 bases lay outside the gene matches. This CDR3 has 14 amino acids. Germline-derived CDR1 and CDR2 are SQVTM and ANQGSEA. CDR3 residues: CSVGRGLADGELFF. The DNA of the CDR3 is TGCAGCGTTGGGCGGGGACTAGCGGACGGGGAGCTGTTTTTT.

This clonotype was found many times. The gene calls are TRBV6-2 or TRBV6-3 and TRBJ1-1; no definite D call. Germline V gene data show CDR1 as MNHEY and CDR2 as SVGEGT. Trimming left V 0 bases short and J 4 bases short, with 12 bases between. This CDR3 region has 15 residues. CDR3 coding DNA: TGTGCCAGCAGTTACTCGTTAGGGCGGACCACTGAAGCTTTCTTT. This gives the protein CASSYSLGRTTEAFF.

This clonotype was observed many times. This chain joins TRBV28 and TRBJ2-1, with D possibly matching TRBD1 (5 bases). V shed 8 bases and J shed 0 bases, with 8 bases lying between them. The CDR3 runs to 13 residues. Germline V lookup: CDR1 MDHEN, CDR2 SYDVKM. The CDR3 region has the DNA TGTGCCAGCGAAGGGGACTCCTACAATGAGCAGTTCTTC. Translation: CASEGDSYNEQFF.

This clonotype has ten or more counts. The chain uses TRBV30 and TRBJ1-5, with D unresolved. Germline loops: CDR1 GTSNPN, CDR2 SVGIG (reference sequence). Trimming shortened V by 0 bases and J by 3 bases, and 9 bases separated the two germline ends. The length of the CDR3 is 14 residues. The CDR3 here is CAWSVSTNNQPQHF. CDR3 DNA: TGTGCCTGGAGTGTTTCGACAAACAATCAGCCCCAGCATTTT. Full variable domain (rest looked up from reference TRBV30 and TRBJ1-5): SQTIHQWPATLVQPVGSPLSLECTVEGTSNPNLYWYRQAAGRGLQLLFYSVGIGQISSEVPQNLSASRPQDRQFILSSKKLLLSDSGFYLCAWSVSTNNQPQHFGDGTRLSIL.

This clonotype occurred many times. The chain carries TRBV7-9 and TRBJ2-1; a possible D gene is TRBD2 (6 bases). The V gene's germline CDR1 is SEHNR and CDR2 FQNEAQ (reference sequence). Between the trimmed V and J ends, which lost 3 bases and 10 bases, there was a span of 10 bases. The CDR3 sequence is 12 residues long. In DNA form, the CDR3 reads TGTGCCAGCAGCTTGCCTCTAGCGGAGCAGTTCTTC. Encoded protein: CASSLPLAEQFF.

This clonotype was observed at least ten times. The chain employs TRBV6-1 and TRBJ2-7; 7 bases are shared with TRBD1. J gave up 4 bases and V 3 bases, and 9 bases lay outside the gene matches. The CDR3 runs to 15 residues. CDR1 and CDR2 (germline): MNHNS, SASEGT. The CDR3: CASSDRQGFMYEQYF. Written as DNA, the CDR3 is TGTGCCAGCAGTGACAGACAGGGATTCATGTACGAGCAGTACTTC.

CDR3 nucleotide sequence: TGTGCCAGCAGTGACGTCAGGGGCGGTCAGCCCCAGCATTTT. As protein: CASSDVRGGQPQHF. V usage is TRBV6-2 or TRBV6-3 and J usage is TRBJ1-5, with D tentatively TRBD1 (6 bases). CDR1 MNHEY and CDR2 SVGEGT come from the germline V gene. The CDR3 sequence is 14 residues long. Trimming shortened V by 5 bases and J by 6 bases, and 14 bases separated the two germline ends.

This clonotype was recorded at least ten times. V and J are TRBV20-1 and TRBJ2-2; D might be TRBD2 (7 bases). The V and J ends lost 5 bases and 4 bases respectively, with 26 bases between them. The CDR3 covers 18 residues. Germline-derived CDR1 and CDR2 are DFQATT and SNEGSKA (reference sequence). This chain's CDR3 is CSAYPSGGGGAFTGELFF. The CDR3 DNA follows: TGCAGTGCTTATCCCTCAGGAGGGGGGGGAGCGTTCACCGGGGAGCTGTTTTTT.

Here the CDR3 reads CASSYGGPDEQFF. The CDR3 coding sequence is TGTGCCAGCAGTTACGGGGGACCGGATGAGCAGTTCTTC. This chain connects TRBV6-5 to TRBJ2-1; perhaps D is TRBD1 or TRBD2 (5 bases each). The CDR3 length is 13 residues. Trimming cost V 2 bases and J 8 bases, with 10 bases left between them. Looked up from germline, CDR1 is MNHEY and CDR2 is SVGAGI.

The chain couples TRBV6-1 to TRBJ1-3, with D unresolved. The germline V gene encodes CDR1 MNHNS and CDR2 SASEGT. V was cut by 5 bases and J by 0 bases, with 14 bases left in between. The CDR3 covers 16 residues. As DNA, the CDR3 is TGTGCCAGCAGTAAACGGATAATCTTCTCTGGAAACACCATATATTTT. This codes for CASSKRIIFSGNTIYF.

Ten or more counts support this clonotype. The genes are TRBV28 and TRBJ2-5; TRBD2 agrees at 7 bases. With V trimmed by 3 bases and J by 5 bases, 6 bases remained unmatched. Germline V gene lookup returns CDR1 MDHEN and CDR2 SYDVKM. This CDR3 contains 14 residues. The CDR3 sequence: CASSLPPGGETQYF. CDR3 nucleotide sequence: TGTGCCAGCAGTTTGCCTCCGGGGGGTGAGACCCAGTACTTC.

This clonotype has just a few counts. The rearrangement links TRBV6-1 to TRBJ2-5, with D perhaps being TRBD1 or TRBD2 (6 bases each). V was shortened by 2 bases and J by 3 bases, with 13 bases between the two germline ends. CDR3 length: 15 residues. The germline CDR1 and CDR2 sequences are MNHNS and SASEGT. The CDR3 loop reads CASSESPGAKETQYF. CDR3 nucleotide sequence: TGTGCCAGCAGTGAAAGTCCGGGGGCAAAAGAGACCCAGTACTTC.

This chain links TRBV6-1 with TRBJ2-1; D is unresolved. V lost 6 bases and J lost 8, with 8 bases in between. The CDR3 spans 11 residues. Germline CDR1 MNHNS, CDR2 SASEGT. CDR3 in DNA: TGTGCCAGCAGGACGGCGGATGAGCAGTTCTTC. Translating gives CASRTADEQFF.

For this clonotype: With a much larger clone just one base away, this may be a read error. The rearrangement links TRBV5-1 to TRBJ2-7; no clear D gene. This CDR3 comprises 12 residues. The V gene's germline CDR1 is SGHRS and CDR2 YFSETQ. In DNA form, the CDR3 reads TGCGCCGGCAGCTTGGGTCTGGAGGAGCAGTACTTC. It specifies CAGSLGLEEQYF.

This clonotype was recorded many times. The rearrangement links TRBV29-1 to TRBJ2-5; 7 bases map to TRBD1. Germline V gives CDR1 SQVTM, CDR2 ANQGSEA. The junction had 4 bases not matched to a gene; V was cut back by 7 bases and J by 5 bases. The CDR3 spans 11 residues. The CDR3 sequence: CSETGSETQYF. The CDR3 bases are TGCAGCGAGACAGGGTCCGAGACCCAGTACTTC.

This clonotype was counted ten times or more. This sequence joins TRBV20-1 and TRBJ2-7; 10 bases align to TRBD2. Unmatched junction bases numbered 3, after V lost 6 bases and J lost 1 base. Germline V gives CDR1 DFQATT, CDR2 SNEGSKA (reference sequence). CDR3 length: 13 residues. CDR3 sequence (DNA): TGCAGTGCATTAGCGGGGGGATCCTACGAGCAGTACTTC. Encoded protein: CSALAGGSYEQYF.